This TCR beta chain was captured by sequencing in a study of cytomegalovirus exposure and HLA in healthy donors. Study details: Drawn from HLA-typed donors, 83 million or so unique TCRs were held in an early data release.

CDR1 is SGHTA and CDR2 is FQGNSA in the germline V gene. V shed 4 bases, J shed 0 bases, and the junction held 5 bases outside the gene matches. The CDR3 covers 16 residues. 13 Jbeta primers and 60 Vbeta primers were used for the PCR. Method: immunoSEQ multiplex PCR; TCRdb's copy keeps in-frame clones and lacks some. The table shows more than 95,000 clones, with roughly 10% occurring only once. Study-level results: A later analysis linked a missense variant in DCLRE1C to the trimming of TCR beta V and J genes. In a later analysis, approximately 15,000 TCR beta sequences were associated with HLA alleles at 0.05 false discovery rate. Under in vitro conditions, a few CMV-associated chains were confirmed as specific for CMV antigens.

Comments on this clone: Its cognate antigen is unknown.

The sample was PBMCs. This chain uses TRBV7-2 with TRBJ2-2; 7 bases fit TRBD1. The TCR was taken from a woman aged 18 to 35 in good health and CMV-seropositive. CDR3 sequence: CASSSQGQTNTGELFF. DNA for the CDR3: TGTGCCAGCAGCTCCCAGGGACAGACGAACACCGGGGAGCTGTTTTTT.